Shown below are 2 T cell receptor beta chains from a single sample sequenced in a study of blood T cell repertoires in COVID-19. Clones were sequenced by immunoSEQ multiplex PCR, and TCRdb holds only the in-frame ones, with some missing. The sample has around 300,000 clones, 85% seen once. The sample taken for sequencing was peripheral blood. These receptors were obtained from a human donor in a cohort sampled during active COVID-19.

The rearrangement joins TRBV2 to TRBJ1-1; 7 positions agree with TRBD1. Trimming removed 8 bases from V and 5 bases from J; junction bases left unmatched: 11. Germline CDR1 is SNHLY and CDR2 is FYNNEI. This CDR3 has 14 amino acids. CDR3 loop: CASYQRDRITEAFF. The CDR3 region has the DNA TGTGCCAGCTACCAGAGGGACAGAATAACTGAAGCTTTCTTT.

This clone was observed a handful of times. J is TRBJ2-3 and V is TRBV2; D remains ambiguous. Trimming took 8 bases from V and 3 from J, leaving 15 bases between them. Germline CDR1 reads SNHLY; CDR2 reads FYNNEI. The CDR3 contains 14 residues. In DNA form, the CDR3 reads TGTGCCAGCGAGGAGACTTTCTTTACAGATACGCAGTATTTT. Its translation: CASEETFFTDTQYF.